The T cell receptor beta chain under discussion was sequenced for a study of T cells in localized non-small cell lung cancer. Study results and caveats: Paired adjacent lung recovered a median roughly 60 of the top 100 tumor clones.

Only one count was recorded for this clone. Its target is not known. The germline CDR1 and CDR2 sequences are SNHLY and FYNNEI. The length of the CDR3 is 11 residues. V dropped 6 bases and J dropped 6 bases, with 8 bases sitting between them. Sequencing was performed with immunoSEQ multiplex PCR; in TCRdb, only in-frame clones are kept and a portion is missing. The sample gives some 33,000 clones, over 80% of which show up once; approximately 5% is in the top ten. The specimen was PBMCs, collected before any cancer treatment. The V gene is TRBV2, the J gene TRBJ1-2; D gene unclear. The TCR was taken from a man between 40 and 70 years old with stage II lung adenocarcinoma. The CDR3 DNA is TGTGCCAGCAGGTTACGAAATGGCTACACCTTC. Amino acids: CASRLRNGYTF.